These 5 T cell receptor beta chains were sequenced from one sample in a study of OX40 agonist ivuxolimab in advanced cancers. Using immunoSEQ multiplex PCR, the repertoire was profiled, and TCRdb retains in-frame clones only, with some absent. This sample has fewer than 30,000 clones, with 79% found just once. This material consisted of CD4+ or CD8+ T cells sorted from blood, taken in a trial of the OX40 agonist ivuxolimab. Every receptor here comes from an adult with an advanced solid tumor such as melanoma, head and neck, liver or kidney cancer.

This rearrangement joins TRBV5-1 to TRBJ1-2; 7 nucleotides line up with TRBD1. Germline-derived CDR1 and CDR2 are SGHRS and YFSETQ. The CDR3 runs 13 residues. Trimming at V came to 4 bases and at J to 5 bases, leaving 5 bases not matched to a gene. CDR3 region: CASSPGQPYGYTF. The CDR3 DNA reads TGCGCCAGCAGCCCGGGACAGCCATATGGCTACACCTTC.

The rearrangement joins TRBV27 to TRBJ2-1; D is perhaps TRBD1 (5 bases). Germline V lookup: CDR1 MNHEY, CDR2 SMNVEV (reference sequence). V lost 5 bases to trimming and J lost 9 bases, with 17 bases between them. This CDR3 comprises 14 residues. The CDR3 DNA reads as TGTGCCAGCAGTGTCGTGGGGCCCCTGGGTGAGCAGTTCTTC. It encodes CASSVVGPLGEQFF.

The CDR3 sequence is CASIPSGQIDTGELFF. As DNA, the CDR3 is TGTGCCAGCATTCCATCGGGACAAATTGACACCGGGGAGCTGTTTTTT. This chain links TRBV28 with TRBJ2-2; tentative D call: TRBD1 (6 bases). CDR1 and CDR2 (germline): MDHEN, SYDVKM. Trimming pared 7 bases from V and 3 bases from J, leaving 18 bases between. This CDR3 region has 16 residues.

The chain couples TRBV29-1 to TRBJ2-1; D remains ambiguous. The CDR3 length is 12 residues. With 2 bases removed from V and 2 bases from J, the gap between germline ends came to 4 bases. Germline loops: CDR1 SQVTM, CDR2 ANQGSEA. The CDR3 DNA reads TGCAGCGTTGAATGGACCTACAATGAGCAGTTCTTC. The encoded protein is CSVEWTYNEQFF.

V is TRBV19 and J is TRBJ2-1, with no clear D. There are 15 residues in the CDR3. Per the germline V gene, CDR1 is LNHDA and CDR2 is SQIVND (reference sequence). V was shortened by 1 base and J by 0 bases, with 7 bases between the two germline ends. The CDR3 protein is CASSIAESSYNEQFF. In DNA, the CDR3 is TGTGCCAGTAGTATAGCGGAAAGCTCCTACAATGAGCAGTTCTTC.